This TCR beta chain was documented in a study of identifying expanded T cells in peripheral blood. CDR1 and CDR2 (germline): LNHDA, SQIVND (reference sequence). The V end was cut by 4 bases, the J end by 6 bases, with 18 bases between. The CDR3 sequence is 16 residues long. About this clone itself: Its antigen is as yet unknown.

General study results and limits: About 1.3 clones differed between technical replicates, versus around 15 and 18 over time. Approximately two-week clone count variance significantly increased as total template count grew.

Healthy donors had no documented immune events, such as infections, while sampled. Profiling relied on immunoSEQ multiplex PCR, and the TCRdb table lists in-frame clones only, not all of them. The table lists 90,000 or so clones, 75% to 90% of them singletons, with around 5.2% in the top ten. The sequenced material came from blood. The gene calls are TRBV19 and TRBJ2-2; D possibly corresponds to TRBD1 (5 bases). This clonotype originated in a person aged 18 to 70 in good health. The CDR3 DNA reads TGTGCCAGTAGTACCCCTGGGCAGGGCTGGGCCGGGGAGCTGTTTTTT. Translation gives CASSTPGQGWAGELFF.